Reported below is one TCR beta chain. Its antigen is not identified. A much larger clone lies a single base off, so this may be a read error. TCRdb keeps only in-frame clones here, not all; method: immunoSEQ multiplex PCR. The profile covers roughly 680,000 clones, with over 55% appearing a single time and around 1.8% taken by the ten largest. V shed 0 bases and J shed 6 bases, with 7 bases lying between them. The CDR3 is 13 amino acids. Germline CDR1 and CDR2: SGHNT and YYREEE (reference sequence). This sample is part of a study of shared clonotypes between healthy human individuals. Study-wide results and caveats: It was observed that about 5% of naive CD4 clonotypes were shared across several donors.

Sequenced sample: memory CD4+ T cells sorted from blood. Subset of the sample: CD45RA-negative fraction. The sequence came from a woman aged 25 to 45 in good health. The rearrangement links TRBV5-4 to TRBJ2-1; D remains ambiguous. The chain's CDR3 is CASSLASSNEQFF. CDR3 in DNA: TGTGCCAGCAGCTTGGCCTCTAGCAATGAGCAGTTCTTC.